The 18 T cell receptor beta chains given below trace back to one sample, sequenced in a study of blood T cell repertoires in COVID-19. TCRdb's copy holds only in-frame clones and misses some; the assay was immunoSEQ multiplex PCR. The profile covers about 86,000 clones, with roughly 91% appearing a single time and around 1.2% taken by the ten largest. Sequenced: PBMCs or T cells enriched from blood (not recorded which). These receptors all stem from a woman aged 45-65 years with acute COVID-19.

The CDR3 protein is CATSREGATNEKLFF. The CDR3 bases are TGTGCCACCAGCAGAGAAGGGGCAACTAATGAAAAACTGTTTTTT. V usage is TRBV15 and J usage is TRBJ1-4, with a tentative D call TRBD1 (5 bases). Germline CDR1 and CDR2: LNHNV and YYDKDF (reference sequence). V was trimmed by 0 bases and J by 0 bases, leaving 5 bases between them. There are 15 residues in the CDR3.

V usage is TRBV27 and J usage is TRBJ2-2, with 16 bases aligning to TRBD2. Trimming removed 6 bases from V and 5 bases from J; junction bases left unmatched: 15. The CDR3 sequence is 20 residues long. CDR1 and CDR2 from the germline V gene are MNHEY and SMNVEV (reference sequence). In nucleotides, the CDR3 is TGTGCCAGCAGGAAGCGCTCTCCGGGACTAGCGGGAGGGGAAACCGGGGAGCTGTTTTTT. Protein product: CASRKRSPGLAGGETGELFF.

The rearrangement joins TRBV4-3 to TRBJ1-2; 8 bases map to TRBD1. The CDR3 length is 14 residues. The ends lost 3 bases at V and 8 bases at J; junction bases unmatched: 8. The germline V gene encodes CDR1 LGHNA and CDR2 YSLEER. CDR3: CASSHLDRGLGYTF. CDR3 coding DNA: TGCGCCAGCAGCCACCTCGACAGGGGCCTAGGCTACACCTTC.

This chain connects TRBV18 to TRBJ2-7; TRBD2 aligns across 8 bases. Trimming removed 6 bases from V and 3 bases from J; junction bases left unmatched: 10. The CDR3 is made up of 15 amino acids. Germline V lookup: CDR1 KGHSH, CDR2 LQKENI. CDR3 sequence: CASSPATGGSYEQYF. The CDR3, as DNA: TGTGCCAGCTCGCCTGCAACGGGAGGGAGCTACGAGCAGTACTTC.

The CDR3 DNA sequence: TGTGCCAGCAGCCCTGGTTGGCAGGGGCGAGGGCAGTTCTTC. Its protein is CASSPGWQGRGQFF. The J gene is TRBJ2-1, the V gene TRBV9; D is perhaps TRBD1 (6 bases). The CDR3 runs 14 residues. Germline CDR1 and CDR2: SGDLS and YYNGEE. Deletions cut 4 bases from V and 12 bases from J, with 20 bases between.

CDR3 coding DNA: TGTGCCAGCAGTTTAGGGACAGGAATGGGGGAGCAGTACTTC. Translated: CASSLGTGMGEQYF. The rearrangement links TRBV27 to TRBJ2-7, with 8 positions matching TRBD1. From germline, CDR1 is MNHEY and CDR2 SMNVEV (reference sequence). This CDR3 contains 14 residues. V gave up 2 bases and J gave up 7 bases; unmatched junction bases: 7.

The gene calls are TRBV24-1 and TRBJ2-1; no clear D gene. The CDR3 consists of 13 residues. V shed 5 bases and J shed 4 bases, with 8 bases lying between them. The germline V gene encodes CDR1 KGHDR and CDR2 SFDVKD. In DNA, the CDR3 is TGTGCCACCAGTGTATCTCCTTACAATGAGCAGTTCTTC. It translates to CATSVSPYNEQFF.

As regards this clone: Within the sample, other DNA sequences also encode this same CDR3. The chain employs TRBV7-6 and TRBJ2-7, with D unresolved. Germline loops: CDR1 SGHVS, CDR2 FNYEAQ. V lost 4 bases and J 4 bases, leaving 8 bases between the germline ends. The CDR3 spans 12 residues. The CDR3 bases are TGTGCCAGCAGCTCGACCGGGTACGAGCAGTACTTC. This codes for CASSSTGYEQYF.

V and J are TRBV30 and TRBJ1-1; no clear D gene. This CDR3 is 15 amino acids long. Per germline, CDR1 GTSNPN and CDR2 SVGIG (reference sequence). V lost 1 base to trimming and J lost 0 bases, with 12 bases between them. CDR3 nucleotide sequence: TGTGCCTGGAGTGCTACGACAAGGTTGAACACTGAAGCTTTCTTT. This gives the protein CAWSATTRLNTEAFF.

This clone was counted only a few times. The V call is TRBV19, the J call TRBJ2-3; 9 nucleotides match TRBD1. This CDR3 comprises 17 residues. Germline CDR1 reads LNHDA; CDR2 reads SQIVND (reference sequence). Unmatched junction bases numbered 12, after V lost 5 bases and J lost 3 bases. CDR3 sequence reads: CASSPENRGRRTDTQYF. The CDR3 DNA sequence: TGTGCCAGTAGTCCCGAAAACAGGGGGCGCAGGACAGATACGCAGTATTTT.

This chain links TRBV11-3 with TRBJ1-1; maybe TRBD1 (5 bases). The germline V gene has CDR1 SGHNT and CDR2 YENEEA. With 3 bases removed from V and 2 bases from J, the gap between germline ends came to 7 bases. The CDR3 runs to 13 residues. The CDR3 reads CASSFDSNTEAFF. Written as DNA, the CDR3 is TGTGCCAGCAGCTTCGACAGTAACACTGAAGCTTTCTTT.

This sequence joins TRBV19 and TRBJ1-5, with D maybe TRBD1 (6 bases). V was shortened by 3 bases and J by 11 bases, with 20 bases between the two germline ends. CDR1 and CDR2 from the germline V gene are LNHDA and SQIVND (reference sequence). The CDR3 totals 15 residues. Written as DNA, the CDR3 is TGTGCCAGTAGTATTGCCTCGGCAGGGGATGTGGCCCAGCATTTT. This translates into CASSIASAGDVAQHF.

This chain joins TRBV7-3 and TRBJ1-1, with TRBD1 matching 11 bases. J gave up 4 bases and V 5 bases, and 6 bases lay outside the gene matches. Germline V lookup: CDR1 SGHTA, CDR2 FQGTGA. This CDR3 spans 15 amino acids. The DNA of the CDR3 is TGTGCCAGCAGCAACCACGGGACAGGGGGCACTGAAGCTTTCTTT. It specifies CASSNHGTGGTEAFF.

This chain connects TRBV24-1 to TRBJ2-7; 9 nucleotides agree with TRBD1. The CDR3 runs 15 residues. CDR1 is KGHDR and CDR2 is SFDVKD in the germline V gene. J lost 4 bases, V lost 3 bases, and 6 bases had no gene match. The CDR3: CATSDLPGQGYEQYF. The CDR3 bases are TGTGCCACCAGTGATCTACCGGGACAGGGATACGAGCAGTACTTC.

The V gene is TRBV7-2, the J gene TRBJ1-5; no clear D gene. The ends were cut back, 1 base at V and 6 bases at J, with 16 bases in the middle. In germline, CDR1 is SGHTA, CDR2 FQGNSA. This CDR3 is built from 16 residues. CDR3 residues: CASSLVHSQIGQPQHF. The CDR3 DNA sequence: TGTGCCAGCAGCTTAGTCCACAGCCAGATTGGTCAGCCCCAGCATTTT.

The chain recombines TRBV15 with TRBJ1-4; weak D call: TRBD1 (5 bases). The ends were cut back, 0 bases at V and 4 bases at J, with 9 bases in the middle. CDR1 is LNHNV and CDR2 is YYDKDF in the germline V gene (reference sequence). The CDR3 extends over 15 amino acids. The CDR3 protein is CATSRDRGSNEKLFF. Written as DNA, the CDR3 is TGTGCCACCAGCAGAGATAGGGGCAGTAATGAAAAACTGTTTTTT.

The gene calls are TRBV13 and TRBJ2-2; no definite D call. The germline V and J ends were trimmed by 5 bases and 0 bases, with 4 bases remaining between them. CDR1 and CDR2 (germline): PRHDT, FYEKMQ (reference sequence). CDR3 length equals 13 residues. CDR3 coding DNA: TGTGCCAGCAGCCTCTCGAACACCGGGGAGCTGTTTTTT. Residues: CASSLSNTGELFF. The full variable domain, rest sourced from reference TRBV13 and TRBJ2-2, is AAGVIQSPRHLIKEKRETATLKCYPIPRHDTVYWYQQGPGQDPQFLISFYEKMQSDKGSIPDRFSAQQFSDYHSELNMSSLELGDSALYFCASSLSNTGELFFGEGSRLTVL.

The chain recombines TRBV6-5 with TRBJ1-5, with D tentatively TRBD1 (6 bases). V dropped 5 bases and J dropped 3 bases, with 14 bases sitting between them. Germline CDR1 reads MNHEY; CDR2 reads SVGAGI. CDR3 length equals 15 residues. Here the CDR3 reads CASSRGQAPNQPQHF. The CDR3 bases are TGTGCCAGCAGTCGGGGACAAGCTCCCAATCAGCCCCAGCATTTT.